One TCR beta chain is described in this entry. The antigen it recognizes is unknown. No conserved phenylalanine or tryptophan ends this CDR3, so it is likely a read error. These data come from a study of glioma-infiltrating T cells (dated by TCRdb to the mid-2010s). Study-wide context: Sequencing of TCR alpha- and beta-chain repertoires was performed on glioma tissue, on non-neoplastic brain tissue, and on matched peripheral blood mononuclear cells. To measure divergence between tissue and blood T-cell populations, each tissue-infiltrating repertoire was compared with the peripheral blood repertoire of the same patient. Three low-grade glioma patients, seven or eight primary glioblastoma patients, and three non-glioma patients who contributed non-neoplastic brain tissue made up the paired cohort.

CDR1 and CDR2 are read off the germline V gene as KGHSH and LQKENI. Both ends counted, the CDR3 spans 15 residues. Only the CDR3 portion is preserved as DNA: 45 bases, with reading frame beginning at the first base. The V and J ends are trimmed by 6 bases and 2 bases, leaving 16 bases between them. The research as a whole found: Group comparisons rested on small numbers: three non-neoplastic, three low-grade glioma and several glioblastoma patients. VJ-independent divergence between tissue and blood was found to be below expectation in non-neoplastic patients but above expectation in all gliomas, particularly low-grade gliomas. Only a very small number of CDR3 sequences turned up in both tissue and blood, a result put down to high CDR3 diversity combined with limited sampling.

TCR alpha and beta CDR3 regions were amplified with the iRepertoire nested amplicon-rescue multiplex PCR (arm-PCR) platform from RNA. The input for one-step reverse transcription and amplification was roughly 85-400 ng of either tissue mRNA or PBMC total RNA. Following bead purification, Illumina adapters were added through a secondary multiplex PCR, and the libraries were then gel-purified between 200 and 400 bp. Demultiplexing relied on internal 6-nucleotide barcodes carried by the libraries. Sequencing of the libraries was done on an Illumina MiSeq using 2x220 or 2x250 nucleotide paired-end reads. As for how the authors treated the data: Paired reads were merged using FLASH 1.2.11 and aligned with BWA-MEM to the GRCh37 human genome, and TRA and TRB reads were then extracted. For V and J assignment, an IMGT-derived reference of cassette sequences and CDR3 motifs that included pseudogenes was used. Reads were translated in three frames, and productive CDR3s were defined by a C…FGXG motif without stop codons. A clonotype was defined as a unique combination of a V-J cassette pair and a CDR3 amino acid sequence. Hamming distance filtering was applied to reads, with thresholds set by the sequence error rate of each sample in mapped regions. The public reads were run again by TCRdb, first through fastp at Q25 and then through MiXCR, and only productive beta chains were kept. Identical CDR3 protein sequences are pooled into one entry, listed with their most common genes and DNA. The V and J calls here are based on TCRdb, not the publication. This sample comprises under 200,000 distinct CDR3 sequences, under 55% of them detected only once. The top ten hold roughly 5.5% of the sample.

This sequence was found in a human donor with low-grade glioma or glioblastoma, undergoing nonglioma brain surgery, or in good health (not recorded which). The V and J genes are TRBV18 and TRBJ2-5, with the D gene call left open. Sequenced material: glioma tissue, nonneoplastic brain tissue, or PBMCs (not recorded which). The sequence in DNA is TGTGCCAGCTCCCTGAGTTTCGAAACGCAAGAGACCCAGTACTCC. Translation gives CASSLSFETQETQYS.